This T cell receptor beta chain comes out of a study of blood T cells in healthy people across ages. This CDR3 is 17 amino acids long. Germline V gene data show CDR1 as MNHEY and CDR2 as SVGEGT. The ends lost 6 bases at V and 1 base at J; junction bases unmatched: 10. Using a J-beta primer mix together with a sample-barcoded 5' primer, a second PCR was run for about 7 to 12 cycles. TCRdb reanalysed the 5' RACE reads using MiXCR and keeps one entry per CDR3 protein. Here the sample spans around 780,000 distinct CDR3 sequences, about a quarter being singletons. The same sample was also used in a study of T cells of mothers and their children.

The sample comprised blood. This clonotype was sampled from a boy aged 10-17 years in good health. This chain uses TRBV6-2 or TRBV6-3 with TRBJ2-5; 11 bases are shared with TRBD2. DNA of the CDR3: TGTGCCAGCAGCCTCGGGGTAGCGGGGGGGCCCCAAGAGACCCAGTACTTC. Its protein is CASSLGVAGGPQETQYF.